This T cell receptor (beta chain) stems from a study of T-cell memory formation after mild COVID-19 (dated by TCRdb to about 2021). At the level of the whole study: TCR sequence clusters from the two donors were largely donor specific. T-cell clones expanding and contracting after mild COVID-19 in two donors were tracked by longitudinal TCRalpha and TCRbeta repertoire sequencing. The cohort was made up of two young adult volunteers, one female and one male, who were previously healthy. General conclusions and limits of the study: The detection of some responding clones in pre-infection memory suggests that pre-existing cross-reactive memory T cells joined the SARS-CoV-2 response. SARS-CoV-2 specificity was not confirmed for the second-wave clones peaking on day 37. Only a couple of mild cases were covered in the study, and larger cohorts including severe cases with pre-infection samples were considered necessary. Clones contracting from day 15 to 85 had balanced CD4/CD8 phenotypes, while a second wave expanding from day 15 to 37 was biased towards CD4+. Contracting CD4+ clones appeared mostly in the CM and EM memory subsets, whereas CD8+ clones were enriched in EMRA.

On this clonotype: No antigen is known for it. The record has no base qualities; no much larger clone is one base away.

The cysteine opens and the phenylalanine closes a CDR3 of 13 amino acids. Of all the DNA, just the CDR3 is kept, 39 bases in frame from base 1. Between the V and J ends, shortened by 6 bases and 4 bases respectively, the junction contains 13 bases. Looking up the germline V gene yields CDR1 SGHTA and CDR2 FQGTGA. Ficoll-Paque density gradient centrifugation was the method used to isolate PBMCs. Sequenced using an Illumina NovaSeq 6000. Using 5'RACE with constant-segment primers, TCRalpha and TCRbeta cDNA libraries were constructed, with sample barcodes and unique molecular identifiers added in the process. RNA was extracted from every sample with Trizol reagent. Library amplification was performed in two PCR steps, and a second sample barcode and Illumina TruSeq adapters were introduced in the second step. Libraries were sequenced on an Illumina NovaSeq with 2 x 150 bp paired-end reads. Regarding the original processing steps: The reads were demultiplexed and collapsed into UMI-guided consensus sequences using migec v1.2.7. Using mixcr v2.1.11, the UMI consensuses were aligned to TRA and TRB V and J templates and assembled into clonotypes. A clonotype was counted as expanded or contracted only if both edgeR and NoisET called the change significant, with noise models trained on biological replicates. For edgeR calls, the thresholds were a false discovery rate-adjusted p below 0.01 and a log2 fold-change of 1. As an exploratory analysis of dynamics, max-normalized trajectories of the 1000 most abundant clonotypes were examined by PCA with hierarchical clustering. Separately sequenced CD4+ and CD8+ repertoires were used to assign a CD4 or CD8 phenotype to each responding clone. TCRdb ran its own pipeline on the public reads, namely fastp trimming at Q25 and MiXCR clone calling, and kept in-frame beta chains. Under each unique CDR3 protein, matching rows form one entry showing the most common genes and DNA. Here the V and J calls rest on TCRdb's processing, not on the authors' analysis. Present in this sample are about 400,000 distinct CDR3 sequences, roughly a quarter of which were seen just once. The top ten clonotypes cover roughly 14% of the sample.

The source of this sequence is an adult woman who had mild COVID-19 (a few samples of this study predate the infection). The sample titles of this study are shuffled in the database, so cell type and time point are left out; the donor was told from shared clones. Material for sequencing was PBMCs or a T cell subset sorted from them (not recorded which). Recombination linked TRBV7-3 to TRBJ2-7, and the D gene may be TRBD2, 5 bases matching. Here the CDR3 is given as CASSSAPGYEQYF. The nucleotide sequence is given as TGTGCCAGCAGTTCCGCTCCGGGGTACGAGCAGTACTTC.